This TCR beta chain was sequenced during a study of blood T cell repertoires in COVID-19. Study at large: Nucleic acid was either cDNA or gDNA, and it came from T cells, B-cell-depleted T cells, or PBMCs.

Methods used by the authors: Amplified reference gene primers provided the basis for estimating nucleated cell counts. Using immunoSEQ multiplex PCR, the repertoire was profiled, and TCRdb retains in-frame clones only, with some absent. The D gene and trimming were derived from the DNA, and the V and J assignments and clone size from that table. The profile shows around 120,000 clones, 88% of them singletons. The CDR3 consists of 13 residues. The germline V gene has CDR1 LNHDA and CDR2 SQIVND (reference sequence). V shed 1 base and J shed 7 bases, with 10 bases lying between them. The specimen sequenced was peripheral blood. This receptor was identified in a middle-aged man with acute or convalescent COVID-19. This chain connects TRBV19 to TRBJ1-2; a possible D gene is TRBD1 (5 bases). DNA of the CDR3: TGTGCCAGTAGTATAGCAGGGCTGTTTGGCTACACCTTC. This translates into CASSIAGLFGYTF.